This T cell receptor (beta chain) was retrieved from a study of radiation and T cells in renal cell carcinoma (dated by TCRdb to between 2020 and 2021). For the study in its entirety: The samples were obtained from a clinical trial, where primary renal cell carcinomas were treated with 15 Gy stereotactic body radiation therapy and then removed by nephrectomy 4 weeks afterward. TCR beta sequencing covered around 50 samples in total, comprising roughly 26 tumors and about 27 peripheral blood samples. A total of 3.5 million to 4.5 million unique CDR3 nucleotide sequences, encoding some 2,700,000 unique CDR3 amino acid sequences, were found across all 50 or so samples.

V drops 6 bases and J drops 8 bases, leaving 10 bases in between. The CDR3 contains 11 residues, cysteine and phenylalanine counted. Only the CDR3 portion is preserved as DNA: 33 bases, with reading frame beginning at the first base. The germline V gene supplies CDR1 MRHNA and CDR2 SNTAGT. Following the manufacturer's recommendations, the immunoSEQ kit was used to generate TCR beta libraries from genomic DNA. To prepare libraries, a first multiplex PCR with proprietary primers was run, followed by a second PCR that added unique barcodes, and a bead cleanup was done after each round. A positive control reaction and a negative control reaction, both provided in the kit, were run with every batch of samples. The final libraries underwent checking on an Agilent 4200 TapeStation D1000 ScreenTape, volumetric pooling, and quantification by qPCR. Sequencing was performed on an Illumina NextSeq500 using a MidOutput 150-cycle cartridge, with 156 Read1 cycles, 15 Index1 cycles, and the kit custom primers. The pooled library was loaded at approximately 1 pM, with a 20% PhiX control spiked in. In the paper's pipeline: The vendor-processed data were analyzed in R, and a clonotype was defined as all T cells that share the same CDR3 nucleotide sequence. In the clone abundance analyses, frequencies were normalized to the 10,000 most abundant clones in each sample. Public T cell clones, averaging fewer than five per sample, were removed before analysis. Tumor-enriched and baseline blood-enriched clonotypes were defined by at least a 32-fold difference in abundance between compartments. Clonotypes expanded or contracted between blood time points were identified with a beta-binomial differential abundance model. Tumor-blood repertoire similarity was measured with the Baroni-Urbani and Buser coefficient, and group comparisons used two-tailed Wilcoxon tests in R. TCRdb obtained this table from immuneACCESS and retained in-frame rearrangements with V and J assigned. These tables miss some clones; where compared with another copy, unresolved V genes account for less than half of the shortfall, and the remainder is unexplained. V and J calls and clone size follow that table, whereas D and trimming were derived from the DNA. Here the sample has about 91,000 clones; under 90% occur a single time. The ten largest make up less than 7% of the sample.

Remarks on this clone: Its binding antigen is unknown. The input lacks base qualities; no much larger clone sits a single base away.

What the study reported, not specific to this receptor: In blood, the top tumor clonotypes increased from baseline to 2 weeks after radiation and then shrank by 4 weeks, which suggests a temporary expansion of tumor-resident clones. The single-armed trial design could not address effects of radiation dose or scheduling on the TCR repertoire. Because pretreatment tumor biopsies were not available, the study could not determine whether clonotypes were already present within the tumor at baseline. Dynamics of the blood repertoire were not tracked past 4 weeks after treatment.

Sample time point, as interpreted from the label and publication: baseline pretreatment blood. The sample's treatment or condition, from its label and the paper: 15 Gy SBRT to primary tumor, nephrectomy 4 weeks later. To follow tumor-enriched clonotypes, serial peripheral blood was collected from radiation-treated patients at baseline and at 2 weeks and 4 weeks after SBRT. Every patient's renal cell carcinoma showed clear cell pathology. Genomic DNA for TCR sequencing was prepared using the QIAamp DNA Blood Mini Kit (Qiagen). The analyses included just those samples that passed every quality control check.

The chain is assembled from TRBV6-4 and TRBJ2-5; confidence is insufficient to name the D gene. This receptor was obtained from a man aged 60-69 years with renal cell carcinoma. The sample consisted of blood, taken from a patient whose treatment included radiotherapy and nephrectomy. DNA sequence: TGTGCCAGCAGACACCCCGTCACCCAGTACTTC. This sequence encodes CASRHPVTQYF.